This TCR beta chain was profiled in a study of shared T cell receptors in the human thymus. The CDR3 consists of 11 residues. V was clipped by 2 bases and J by 12 bases; unmatched bases: 6. Germline V gene sequence: CDR1 DFQATT, CDR2 SNEGSKA (reference sequence). Here immunoSEQ multiplex PCR was the method, and the copy in TCRdb shows in-frame clones only, minus some. The sample yields under 850,000 clones, roughly 90% seen once. This same sample was also taken into another study, of human thymus T cells. That work contributes: Healthy Finnish infants having corrective surgery for congenital heart defects served as donors. Resections from corrective heart surgery provided thymus tissue. What appeared biased in thymic and blood repertoires was the usage of V and J genes. Highly overlapping thymic repertoires in unrelated individuals were reported by related research.

Material for sequencing was thymocytes. The receptor was isolated from a boy younger than two with a congenital heart defect. The chain has TRBV20-1 and TRBJ1-1; 7 bases are shared with TRBD1. The CDR3 reads CSARPTGVTFF. DNA of the CDR3: TGCAGTGCTAGACCAACAGGGGTAACTTTCTTT.